A single sample is the source of the 18 T cell receptor beta chains below, sequenced in a study of graft-versus-host responses after intestinal transplantation. Assay: immunoSEQ multiplex PCR; the TCRdb copy retains only in-frame clones and omits some. The data hold tens of thousands of clones, with roughly 89% observed a single time. The sequencing used bone marrow, collected around 730 days after intestinal transplantation. Source of these receptors: a human patient who received an intestinal transplant, so some T cells may come from the graft donor.

The genes are TRBV28 and TRBJ2-7; 10 positions match TRBD2. Germline CDR1 is MDHEN and CDR2 is SYDVKM. The CDR3 runs 17 residues. V lost 1 base to trimming and J lost 2 bases; unmatched junction nucleotides: 8. In nucleotides, the CDR3 is TGTGCCAGCAGTTTATCTCGGTGGACTAGCGGTACCTACGAGCAGTACTTC. Amino acid sequence: CASSLSRWTSGTYEQYF.

This clone was observed once. The chain carries TRBV6-1 and TRBJ2-1; D may be TRBD1 or TRBD2 (5 bases each). Germline-derived CDR1 and CDR2 are MNHNS and SASEGT. Trimming took off 3 bases at V and 2 bases at J, with 14 bases between the two ends. CDR3 length equals 16 residues. CDR3 residues: CASSDIRDLAYNEQFF. The CDR3 bases are TGTGCCAGCAGTGATATCCGGGACCTCGCCTACAATGAGCAGTTCTTC.

This chain uses TRBV30 with TRBJ2-1; 10 bases are a match to TRBD2. From germline, CDR1 is GTSNPN and CDR2 SVGIG (reference sequence). V shed 2 bases, J shed 7 bases, and the junction held 8 bases outside the gene matches. There are 15 residues in the CDR3. The CDR3 sequence: CAWSPSGSESNEQFF. In DNA form, the CDR3 reads TGTGCCTGGAGTCCTAGCGGGAGCGAGAGTAATGAGCAGTTCTTC. The variable domain in full, with the rest retrieved from reference TRBV30 and TRBJ2-1, is SQTIHQWPATLVQPVGSPLSLECTVEGTSNPNLYWYRQAAGRGLQLLFYSVGIGQISSEVPQNLSASRPQDRQFILSSKKLLLSDSGFYLCAWSPSGSESNEQFFGPGTRLTVL.

J is TRBJ2-5 and V is TRBV15, with a tentative D call TRBD2 (5 bases). From germline, CDR1 is LNHNV and CDR2 YYDKDF (reference sequence). The CDR3 loop spans 14 amino acids. The V and J ends lost 1 base and 2 bases respectively, with 8 bases between them. The CDR3, as DNA: TGTGCCACCAGCAGAGCCGGGGTTCAAGAGACCCAGTACTTC. Protein product: CATSRAGVQETQYF.

The chain is built from TRBV6-5 and TRBJ1-3; 7 positions agree with TRBD1. Germline V CDR1 and CDR2: MNHEY, SVGAGI. There are 14 residues in the CDR3. J lost 5 bases, V lost 5 bases, and 6 bases had no gene match. CDR3 sequence: CASSTTDRRNTIYF. The CDR3, as DNA: TGTGCCAGCAGTACGACGGACAGGAGAAACACCATATATTTT.

The chain is built from TRBV28 and TRBJ2-3; 13 bases match TRBD2. Per germline, CDR1 MDHEN and CDR2 SYDVKM. V trimming: 4 bases; J trimming: 0 bases; junction bases outside the gene matches: 7. This CDR3 is 18 amino acids long. CDR3 region: CASSSGTSGARSTDTQYF. The CDR3 nucleotides read TGTGCCAGCAGTTCCGGGACTAGCGGGGCTCGGAGCACAGATACGCAGTATTTT. The entire variable domain, with the rest obtained from reference TRBV28 and TRBJ2-3, is as follows: DVKVTQSSRYLVKRTGEKVFLECVQDMDHENMFWYRQDPGLGLRLIYFSYDVKMKEKGDIPEGYSVSREKKERFSLILESASTNQTSMYLCASSSGTSGARSTDTQYFGPGTRLTVL.

The chain carries TRBV6-5 and TRBJ1-6, with 7 bases that match TRBD1. The CDR3 has 13 amino acids. CDR1 and CDR2 from the germline V gene are MNHEY and SVGAGI. After removal of 8 bases from V and 9 bases from J, the junction contained 7 bases not matched to a gene. CDR3 DNA: TGTGCCAGCCGACAGGGCGTATCTTCACCCCTCCACTTT. It codes for CASRQGVSSPLHF.

The table lists this clone with a count of one. The chain joins TRBV5-1 to TRBJ2-7; D unresolved. This CDR3 comprises 15 residues. Trimming stripped 3 bases from V and 0 bases from J, with 13 bases between. CDR1 is SGHRS and CDR2 is YFSETQ in the germline V gene. CDR3 DNA: TGCGCCAGCAGCTCATGGAGCAGGAGCTCCTACGAGCAGTACTTC. Its protein is CASSSWSRSSYEQYF. The full variable domain, in which reference TRBV5-1 and TRBJ2-7 provide the parts outside the CDR3, is KAGVTQTPRYLIKTRGQQVTLSCSPISGHRSVSWYQQTPGQGLQFLFEYFSETQRNKGNFPGRFSGRQFSNSRSEMNVSTLELGDSALYLCASSSWSRSSYEQYFGPGTRLTVT.

The chain carries TRBV1 and TRBJ2-5. TRBV1 represents a pseudogene. This CDR3 spans 14 amino acids. The CDR3 protein is CTSSGPAYQETQYF. The CDR3 DNA sequence: TGCACCAGCAGCGGACCTGCGTACCAAGAGACCCAGTACTTC.

The J gene is TRBJ2-7, the V gene TRBV6-5, with D possibly TRBD1 on 6 matching bases. V gave up 5 bases and J gave up 2 bases, with 10 bases separating them. Germline V lookup: CDR1 MNHEY, CDR2 SVGAGI. The CDR3 has 13 amino acids. The CDR3 spells CASSTQGTYEQYF. Here the CDR3 DNA reads TGTGCCAGCAGTACCCAGGGGACCTACGAGCAGTACTTC.

This chain uses TRBV7-9 with TRBJ2-2; D perhaps matches TRBD2 (6 bases). The V gene's germline CDR1 is SEHNR and CDR2 FQNEAQ (reference sequence). The CDR3 totals 13 residues. V lost 5 bases and J 6 bases, leaving 10 bases between the germline ends. The CDR3 DNA is TGTGCCAGCAGCCCGCCGGGAGCCGGGGAGCTGTTTTTT. It specifies CASSPPGAGELFF.

The chain recombines TRBV4-1 with TRBJ2-7; 7 nucleotides match TRBD2. The CDR3 loop spans 18 amino acids. Germline trimming cut 2 bases from V and 3 bases from J; bases unmatched to any gene: 16. Germline CDR1 is MGHRA and CDR2 is YSYEKL. CDR3 loop: CASSQWARGRERVYEQYF. CDR3 DNA sequence: TGCGCCAGCAGCCAATGGGCTCGCGGGAGAGAGAGAGTCTACGAGCAGTACTTC.

V gene TRBV7-9 combines with J gene TRBJ1-2; a possible D gene is TRBD1 (5 bases). The CDR3 runs to 16 residues. V dropped 5 bases and J dropped 4 bases, with 20 bases sitting between them. Germline CDR1 and CDR2: SEHNR and FQNEAQ (reference sequence). CDR3 sequence (DNA): TGTGCCAGCAGCGCTGACCGGGACCGGAGAATCTATGGCTACACCTTC. Translating it yields CASSADRDRRIYGYTF.

V is TRBV14 and J is TRBJ2-7, with D possibly being TRBD2 (6 bases). CDR3 length: 15 amino acids. The V gene lost 6 bases and the J gene lost 4 bases, with 19 bases spanning the gap. The germline V gene has CDR1 SGHDN and CDR2 FVKESK. Here the CDR3 DNA reads TGTGCCAGCAGTCCCCCCCCCGGGAGATCTTACGAGCAGTACTTC. Translation gives CASSPPPGRSYEQYF.

The CDR3 loop is CASSSVGQSETQYF. The CDR3 DNA follows: TGTGCCAGCAGTTCCGTGGGACAGTCGGAGACCCAGTACTTC. The gene calls are TRBV28 and TRBJ2-5, with 7 bases that match TRBD1. Germline V lookup: CDR1 MDHEN, CDR2 SYDVKM. The V and J ends lost 4 bases and 5 bases, in that order; junction bases with no gene match: 7. This CDR3 is built from 14 residues.

The chain uses TRBV4-1 and TRBJ2-1, with TRBD2 matching 8 bases. J lost 7 bases, V lost 3 bases, and 14 bases had no gene match. Germline CDR1 and CDR2: MGHRA and YSYEKL. This CDR3 is 17 amino acids long. DNA for the CDR3: TGCGCCAGCAGCCATCGAGCGGGAGCAAGGAATCGGAATGAGCAGTTCTTC. Translating gives CASSHRAGARNRNEQFF.

The chain joins TRBV19 to TRBJ1-5; 9 nucleotides align to TRBD1. Germline V gives CDR1 LNHDA, CDR2 SQIVND (reference sequence). The CDR3 contains 18 residues. V shed 7 bases and J 0 bases; nucleotides not matched to a gene: 13. The CDR3 sequence is CASNKRGTGPISNQPQHF. The CDR3 DNA reads as TGTGCCAGTAACAAGAGAGGGACAGGGCCTATTAGCAATCAGCCCCAGCATTTT.

For the CDR3, the DNA is TGTGCCAGCAGCCCCCGCGGGGATAGCAATCAGCCCCAGCATTTT. This gives the protein CASSPRGDSNQPQHF. The V gene is TRBV9, the J gene TRBJ1-5; D uncertain. Germline CDR1 reads SGDLS; CDR2 reads YYNGEE. The CDR3 runs 15 residues. Trimming stripped 4 bases from V and 0 bases from J, with 11 bases between.